The clone carrying this TCR beta chain has more than one count but fewer than ten. This CDR3 is built from 15 residues. V lost 5 bases to trimming and J lost 5 bases; unmatched junction nucleotides: 10. Per germline, CDR1 SNHLY and CDR2 FYNNEI. TCRdb recomputed calls from the RT-PCR reads with MiXCR, one row per CDR3 protein. The table lists 550,000 to 750,000 distinct CDR3 sequences, 13% to 15% of them singletons, with 3.6% in the top ten. The specimen was memory CD4+ T cells from blood. V usage is TRBV2 and J usage is TRBJ1-1, with 8 positions matching TRBD1. The sequence came from a female donor in good health, serving as a healthy control. The CDR3 protein is CASSQQGARGTEAFF. The CDR3 DNA reads as TGTGCCAGCAGTCAGCAGGGGGCGCGGGGGACTGAAGCTTTCTTT.